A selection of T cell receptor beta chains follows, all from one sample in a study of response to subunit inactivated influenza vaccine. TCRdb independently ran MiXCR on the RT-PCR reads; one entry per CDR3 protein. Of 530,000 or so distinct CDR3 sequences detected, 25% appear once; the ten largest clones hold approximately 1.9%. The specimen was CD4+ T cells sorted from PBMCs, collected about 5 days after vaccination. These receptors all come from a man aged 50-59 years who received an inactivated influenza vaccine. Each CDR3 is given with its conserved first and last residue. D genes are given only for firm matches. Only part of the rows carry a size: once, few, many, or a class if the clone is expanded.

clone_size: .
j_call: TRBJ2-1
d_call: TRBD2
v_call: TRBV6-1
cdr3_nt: TGTGCCAGCTCGAGGAGCGGGGCTAACAATGAGCAGTTCTTC
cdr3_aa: CASSRSGANNEQFF

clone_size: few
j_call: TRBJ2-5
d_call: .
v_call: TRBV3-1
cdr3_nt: TGTGCCAGCAGCCCCCGGCGGAGGGCGGGAGAGACCCAGTACTTC
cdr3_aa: CASSPRRRAGETQYF

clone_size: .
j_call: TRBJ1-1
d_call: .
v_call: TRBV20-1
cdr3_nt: TGCAGTGCTAGACCGGGTCATATGAACACTGAAGCTTTCTTT
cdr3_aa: CSARPGHMNTEAFF

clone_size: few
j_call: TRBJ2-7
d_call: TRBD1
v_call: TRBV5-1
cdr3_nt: TGCGCCAGCACCCCTCAGACAGGGGAGAGCTACGAGCAGTACTTC
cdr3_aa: CASTPQTGESYEQYF

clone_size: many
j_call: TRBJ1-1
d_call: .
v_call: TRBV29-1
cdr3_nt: TGCAGCGTTGTGACCGGGCTCAATGGTCGGGCTTTCTTT
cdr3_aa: CSVVTGLNGRAFF

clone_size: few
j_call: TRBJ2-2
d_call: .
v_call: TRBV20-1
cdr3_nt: TGCAGTGCTAGAAGGGGACCATCTCTCACCGGGGAGCTGTTTTTT
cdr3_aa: CSARRGPSLTGELFF

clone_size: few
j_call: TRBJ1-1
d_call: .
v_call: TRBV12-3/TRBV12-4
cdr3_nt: TGTGCCAGCAGTCCCAACGACGGATTGAACACTGAAGCTTTCTTT
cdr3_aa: CASSPNDGLNTEAFF

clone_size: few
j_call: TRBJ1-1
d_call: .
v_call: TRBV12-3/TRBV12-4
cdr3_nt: TGTGCCAGCGGGTTGGCGGGGGAAGCTTTCTTT
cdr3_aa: CASGLAGEAFF

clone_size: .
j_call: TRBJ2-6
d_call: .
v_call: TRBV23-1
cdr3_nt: TGCGCCAGCAAGCTGAACGGGGACTCTGGGGCCAACGTCCTGACTTTC
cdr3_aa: CASKLNGDSGANVLTF

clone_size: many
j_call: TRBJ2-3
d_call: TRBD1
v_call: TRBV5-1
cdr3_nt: TGCGCCAGCAGCCTACAGGGGGCCAGCACAGATACGCAGTATTTT
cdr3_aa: CASSLQGASTDTQYF

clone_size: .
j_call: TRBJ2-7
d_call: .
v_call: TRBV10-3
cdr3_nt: TGTGCCATCAGAGACAGGGTCGGGGGCGACGAGCAGTACTTC
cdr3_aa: CAIRDRVGGDEQYF

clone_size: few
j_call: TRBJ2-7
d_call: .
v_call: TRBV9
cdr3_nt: TGTGCCAGCAGCCAGGGGGGTTTCTCCTACGAGCAGTACTTC
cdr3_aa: CASSQGGFSYEQYF

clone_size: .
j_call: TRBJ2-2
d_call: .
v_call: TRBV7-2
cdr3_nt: TGTGCCAGCAGCCCCCAGGGAGGCCCACTCACCGGGGAGCTGTTTTTT
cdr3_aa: CASSPQGGPLTGELFF

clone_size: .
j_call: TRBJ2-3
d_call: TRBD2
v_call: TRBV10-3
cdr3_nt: TGTGCCATCAGTGAGTCCTCAGCGGGAGGGTTCACAGATACGCAGTATTTT
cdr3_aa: CAISESSAGGFTDTQYF

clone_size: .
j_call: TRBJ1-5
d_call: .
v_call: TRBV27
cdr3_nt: TGTGCCAGCGGCGTTGAAGGGGCCCAGCATTTT
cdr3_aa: CASGVEGAQHF

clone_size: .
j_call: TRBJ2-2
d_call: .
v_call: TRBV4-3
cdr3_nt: TGCGCCAGCAGCCAAGCGTATCTTGGCACCGGGGAGCTGTTTTTT
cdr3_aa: CASSQAYLGTGELFF

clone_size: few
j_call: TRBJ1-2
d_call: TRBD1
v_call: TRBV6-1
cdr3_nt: TGTGCCAGCAGACAAACAGGGGTCAACTATGGCTACACCTTC
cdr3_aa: CASRQTGVNYGYTF

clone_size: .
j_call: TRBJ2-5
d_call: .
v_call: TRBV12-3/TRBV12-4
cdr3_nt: TGTGCCAGCAGTTTGCGCCTAGCGCGGGAGACCCAGTACTTC
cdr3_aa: CASSLRLARETQYF

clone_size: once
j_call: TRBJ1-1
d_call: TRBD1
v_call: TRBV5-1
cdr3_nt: TGCGCCAGCAGCTTGTATCGACAGGGAGACACTGAAGCTTTCTTT
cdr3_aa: CASSLYRQGDTEAFF

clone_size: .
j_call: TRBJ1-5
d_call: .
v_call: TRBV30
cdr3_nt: TGTGCCTGGAGGAGGCAAGGCCCGGGGAATCAGCCCCAGCATTTT
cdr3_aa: CAWRRQGPGNQPQHF

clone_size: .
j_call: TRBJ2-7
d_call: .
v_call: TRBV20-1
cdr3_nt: TGCAGTGCTAGACTCCGGGACGGTTCCTACGAGCAGTACTTC
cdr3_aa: CSARLRDGSYEQYF

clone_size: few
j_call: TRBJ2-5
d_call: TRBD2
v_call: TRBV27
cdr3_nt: TGTGCCAGCAGTCGCGCTAGCGGGGGCCCGGTAGGGACCCAGTACTTC
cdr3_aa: CASSRASGGPVGTQYF

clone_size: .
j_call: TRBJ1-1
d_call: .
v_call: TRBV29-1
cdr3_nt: TGCAGCGTTGAAGAGTACAGGAGGCACACTGAAGCTTTCTTT
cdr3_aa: CSVEEYRRHTEAFF

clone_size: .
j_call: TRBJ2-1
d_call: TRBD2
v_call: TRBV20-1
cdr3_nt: TGCAGTGCTAGAGGTGGGGGGGGGACTTACAATGAGCAGTTCTTC
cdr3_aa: CSARGGGGTYNEQFF

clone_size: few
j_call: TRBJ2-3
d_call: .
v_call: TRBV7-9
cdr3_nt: TGTGCCAGCAGCTTGGCCTTGGGGGCAGATACGCAGTATTTT
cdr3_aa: CASSLALGADTQYF

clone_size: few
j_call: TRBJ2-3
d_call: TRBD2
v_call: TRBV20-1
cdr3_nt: TGCAGTGCTAGAGGGACTAGCGGTCTGCCGGATACGCAGTATTTT
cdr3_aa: CSARGTSGLPDTQYF

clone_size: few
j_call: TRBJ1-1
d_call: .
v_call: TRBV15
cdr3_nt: TGTGCCACCAGCAGAGGGGGGATCGAGAACACTGAAGCTTTCTTT
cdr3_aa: CATSRGGIENTEAFF

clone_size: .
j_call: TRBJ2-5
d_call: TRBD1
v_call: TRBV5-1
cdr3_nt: TGCGCCAGCAGCTTCCCGGGACAGGGGGCCTTGAGGGAGACCCAGTACTTC
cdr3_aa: CASSFPGQGALRETQYF

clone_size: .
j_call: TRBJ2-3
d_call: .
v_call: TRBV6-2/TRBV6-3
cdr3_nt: TGTGCCAGCAGCCCCTACCAGTCGGATACGCAGTATTTT
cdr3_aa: CASSPYQSDTQYF

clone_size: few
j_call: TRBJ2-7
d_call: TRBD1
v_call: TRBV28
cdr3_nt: TGTGCCAGCAGGGGGAATTCGGGACAGGCTTACGAGCAGTACTTC
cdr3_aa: CASRGNSGQAYEQYF

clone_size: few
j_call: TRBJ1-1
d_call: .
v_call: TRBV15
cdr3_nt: TGTGCCACCAGCAGAGATCAGGGGACCACTGAAGCTTTCTTT
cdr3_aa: CATSRDQGTTEAFF

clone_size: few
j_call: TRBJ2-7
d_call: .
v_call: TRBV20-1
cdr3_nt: TGCAGTGCTAGCAAAATTACCAGGGGAACCTACGAGCAGTACTTC
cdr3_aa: CSASKITRGTYEQYF

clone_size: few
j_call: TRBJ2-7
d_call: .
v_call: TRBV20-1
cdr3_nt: TGCAGTGCTAGCCGAAAAGATTGGCCCTACGAGCAGTACTTC
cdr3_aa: CSASRKDWPYEQYF

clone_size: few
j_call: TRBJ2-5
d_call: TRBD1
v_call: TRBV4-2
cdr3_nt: TGTGCCAGCAGCCAAGCGCTTCCGGGACAGGGGGCGGAGACCCAGTACTTC
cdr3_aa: CASSQALPGQGAETQYF

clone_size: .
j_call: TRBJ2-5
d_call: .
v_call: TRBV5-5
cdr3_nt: TGTGCCAGCAGCTTTACTATCGAGAAGACCCAGTACTTC
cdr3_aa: CASSFTIEKTQYF

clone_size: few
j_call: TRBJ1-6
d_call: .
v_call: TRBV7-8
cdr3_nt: TGTGCCAGCAGCTTAGAGTCGGGGAACAATTCACCCCTCCACTTT
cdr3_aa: CASSLESGNNSPLHF

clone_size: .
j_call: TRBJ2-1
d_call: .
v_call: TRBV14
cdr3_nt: TGTGCCAGCAGCCACCTTCATGACTTATTCTCCTACAATGAGCAGTTCTTC
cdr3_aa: CASSHLHDLFSYNEQFF

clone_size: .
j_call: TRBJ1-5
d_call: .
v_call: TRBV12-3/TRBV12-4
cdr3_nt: TGTGCCAGCAGTCGCCAGCCCAAATCGCAGCCCCAGCATTTT
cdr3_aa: CASSRQPKSQPQHF

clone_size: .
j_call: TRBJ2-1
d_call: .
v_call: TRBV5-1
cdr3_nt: TGCGCCAGCAGCTTGGCCGCAGGGCTAGGCAATGAGCAGTTCTTC
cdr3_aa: CASSLAAGLGNEQFF

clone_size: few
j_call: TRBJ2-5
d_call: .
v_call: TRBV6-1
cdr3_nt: TGTGCCAGCAGGTCACAGGGAGGCCAAGAGACCCAGTACTTC
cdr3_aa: CASRSQGGQETQYF

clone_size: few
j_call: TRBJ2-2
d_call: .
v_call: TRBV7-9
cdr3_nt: TGTGCCAGCAGCTTAGTGACGTCCGGGGAGCTGTTTTTT
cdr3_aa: CASSLVTSGELFF

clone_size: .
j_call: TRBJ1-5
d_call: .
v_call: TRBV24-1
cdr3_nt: TGTGCCACCAGTGAAGGAAGTGGGATTCAGCCCCAGCATTTT
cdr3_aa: CATSEGSGIQPQHF

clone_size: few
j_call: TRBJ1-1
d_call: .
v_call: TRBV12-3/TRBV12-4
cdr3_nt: TGTGCCAGCAGTCTAAACACAGGGATCTCTGAAGCTTTCTTT
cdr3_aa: CASSLNTGISEAFF

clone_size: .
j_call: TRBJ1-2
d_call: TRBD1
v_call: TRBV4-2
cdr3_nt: TGTGCCAGCAGAAAACAGGGGTACGGCTACACCTTC
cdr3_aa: CASRKQGYGYTF

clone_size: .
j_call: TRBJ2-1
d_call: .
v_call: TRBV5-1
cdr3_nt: TGCGCCAGCAAGTCCCAGAGCTCCTACAATGAGCAGTTCTTC
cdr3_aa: CASKSQSSYNEQFF

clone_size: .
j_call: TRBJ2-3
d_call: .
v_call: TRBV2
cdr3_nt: TGTGCCAGCAGTGAAGGACAGGATGGTACGCAGTATTTT
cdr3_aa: CASSEGQDGTQYF

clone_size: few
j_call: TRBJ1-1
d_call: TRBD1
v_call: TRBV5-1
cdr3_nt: TGCGCCAGCAGCCCGGGGGACAGATCGAACACTGAAGCTTTCTTT
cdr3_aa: CASSPGDRSNTEAFF

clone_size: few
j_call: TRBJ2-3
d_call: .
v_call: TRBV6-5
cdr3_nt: TGTGCCAGCAGTTACAGTCAGAACGCCTATCCGCAGTATTTT
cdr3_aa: CASSYSQNAYPQYF

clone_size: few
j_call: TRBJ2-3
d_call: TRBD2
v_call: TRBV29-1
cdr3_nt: TGCAGCGTCGCCGGGACTAGCGGCACAGATACGCAGTATTTT
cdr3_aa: CSVAGTSGTDTQYF

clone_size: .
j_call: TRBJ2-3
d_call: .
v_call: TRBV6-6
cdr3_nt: TGTGCCAGCGCAATGACAGATACGCAGTATTTT
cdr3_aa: CASAMTDTQYF

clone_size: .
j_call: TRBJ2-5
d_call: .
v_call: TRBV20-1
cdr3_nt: TGCAGTGCTACCCTACAGGGAGGGGTAGGAGAGACCCAGTACTTC
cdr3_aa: CSATLQGGVGETQYF

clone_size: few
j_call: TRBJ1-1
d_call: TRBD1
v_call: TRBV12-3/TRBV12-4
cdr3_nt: TGTGCCAGCAGTTCCGGCACAGGGGGTAACACTGAAGCTTTCTTT
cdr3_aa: CASSSGTGGNTEAFF

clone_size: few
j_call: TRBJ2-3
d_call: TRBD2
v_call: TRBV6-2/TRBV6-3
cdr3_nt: TGTGCCAGCAGTACTAGCGGGAGGGCCCTCGGCACAGATACGCAGTATTTT
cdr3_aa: CASSTSGRALGTDTQYF

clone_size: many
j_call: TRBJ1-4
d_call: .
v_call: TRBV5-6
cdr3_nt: TGTGCCAGCAGCTTGGGCTTTAATGAAAAACTGTTTTTT
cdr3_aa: CASSLGFNEKLFF

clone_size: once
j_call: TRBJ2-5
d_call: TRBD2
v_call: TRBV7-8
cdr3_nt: TGTGCCAGCTTAGCTTCAACTAGCGGGAGGGCCGTGGAGACCCAGTACTTC
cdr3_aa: CASLASTSGRAVETQYF

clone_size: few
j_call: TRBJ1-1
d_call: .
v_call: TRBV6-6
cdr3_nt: TGTGCCAGCACGGACGGAACTGAAGCTTTCTTT
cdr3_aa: CASTDGTEAFF

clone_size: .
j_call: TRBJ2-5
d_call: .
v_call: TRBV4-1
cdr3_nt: TGCGCCAGCAGCCAGGAACCCGCCGGGATGGGTCAAGAGACCCAGTACTTC
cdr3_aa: CASSQEPAGMGQETQYF

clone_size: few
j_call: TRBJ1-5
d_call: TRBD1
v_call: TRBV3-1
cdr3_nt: TGTGCCAGCAGCCAGGGACAGGGGAGTCAGCCCCAGCATTTT
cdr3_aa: CASSQGQGSQPQHF

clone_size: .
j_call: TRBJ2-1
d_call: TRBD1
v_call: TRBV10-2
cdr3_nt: TGCGCCAGCAGTGAGTCGGTTTTCGGGGACAGGGATAATGAGCAGTTCTTC
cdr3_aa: CASSESVFGDRDNEQFF

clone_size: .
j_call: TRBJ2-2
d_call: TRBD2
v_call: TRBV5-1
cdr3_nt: TGCGCCAGCAGCTTGCTAGCGGGAGCCACCGGGGAGCTGTTTTTT
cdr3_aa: CASSLLAGATGELFF